The 6 T cell receptor beta chains presented below share a single source sample, sequenced in a study of shared T cell receptors in the human thymus. Assay: immunoSEQ multiplex PCR; the TCRdb copy retains only in-frame clones and omits some. The sample consists of 55,000 to 75,000 clones, about 95% of them appearing once. Material: thymocytes. The receptors originated from a human donor.

This clone is a singleton in its sample. The J gene is TRBJ1-2, the V gene TRBV6-1; D not certain. CDR3 length equals 13 residues. Trimming took off 4 bases at V and 6 bases at J, with 12 bases between the two ends. Per the germline V gene, CDR1 is MNHNS and CDR2 is SASEGT. CDR3 loop: CASSVAPGDGYTF. CDR3 in DNA: TGTGCCAGCAGTGTGGCCCCGGGAGATGGCTACACCTTC.

The CDR3 region has the DNA TGTGCCAGCTCACCTGGGTCCTTGGTCCACAATGAGCAGTTCTTC. Residues: CASSPGSLVHNEQFF. This chain connects TRBV18 to TRBJ2-1; D uncertain. The ends were cut back, 3 bases at V and 5 bases at J, with 14 bases in the middle. Germline V gene sequence: CDR1 KGHSH, CDR2 LQKENI. This CDR3 has 15 residues.

This chain uses TRBV6-5 with TRBJ1-3; 8 bases fit TRBD1. The CDR3 runs to 14 residues. Germline values: CDR1 MNHEY, CDR2 SVGAGI. J gave up 3 bases and V 5 bases, and 3 bases lay outside the gene matches. The CDR3 DNA reads TGTGCCAGCAGTGCGGGACAGGTTGGAAACACCATATATTTT. It codes for CASSAGQVGNTIYF.

The V gene is TRBV27, the J gene TRBJ2-5; D possibly corresponds to TRBD2 (7 bases). V lost 5 bases and J lost 2, with 18 bases in between. The CDR3 contains 16 residues. CDR1 and CDR2 from the germline V gene are MNHEY and SMNVEV (reference sequence). CDR3 coding DNA: TGTGCCAGCAGTCTCCTGGGGGCGGGGGTACAAGAGACCCAGTACTTC. Protein product: CASSLLGAGVQETQYF.

This sequence joins TRBV4-1 and TRBJ1-5; the match to TRBD1 covers 10 bases. There are 16 residues in the CDR3. Losses at the gene ends were 3 bases for V and 7 bases for J; bases not matched to a gene: 9. Germline CDR1 reads MGHRA; CDR2 reads YSYEKL. This CDR3 is CASSQGDRGRTQPQHF. CDR3 bases: TGCGCCAGCAGCCAGGGCGACAGGGGGCGTACGCAGCCCCAGCATTTT.

V is TRBV7-2 and J is TRBJ1-4; no firm D call. Germline CDR1 is SGHTA and CDR2 is FQGNSA. The CDR3 covers 16 residues. Trimming took 4 bases from V and 5 from J, leaving 17 bases between them. CDR3 nucleotide sequence: TGTGCCAGCAGCTCCAAAATGCGAGTGCCCAATGAAAAACTGTTTTTT. It translates to CASSSKMRVPNEKLFF.